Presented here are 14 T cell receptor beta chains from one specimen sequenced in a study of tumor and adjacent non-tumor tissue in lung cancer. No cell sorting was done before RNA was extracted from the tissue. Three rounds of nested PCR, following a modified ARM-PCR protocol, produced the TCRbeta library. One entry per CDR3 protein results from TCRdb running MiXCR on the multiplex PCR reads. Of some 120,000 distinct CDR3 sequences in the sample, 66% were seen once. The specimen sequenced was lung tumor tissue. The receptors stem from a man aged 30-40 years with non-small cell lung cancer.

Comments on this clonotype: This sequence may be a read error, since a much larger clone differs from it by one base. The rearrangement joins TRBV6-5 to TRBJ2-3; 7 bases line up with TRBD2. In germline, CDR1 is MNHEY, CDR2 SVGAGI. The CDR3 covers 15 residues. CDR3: CDSSYSGTPPDTQYF. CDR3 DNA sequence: TGTGACAGCAGTTACAGCGGGACTCCACCAGATACGCAGTATTTT.

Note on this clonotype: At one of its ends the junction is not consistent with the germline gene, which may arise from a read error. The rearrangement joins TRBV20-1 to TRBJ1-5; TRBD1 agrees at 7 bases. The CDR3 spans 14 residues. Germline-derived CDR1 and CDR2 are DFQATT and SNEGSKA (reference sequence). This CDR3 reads CSARGQISDQPQHF. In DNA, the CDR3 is TGCAGCGCTAGGGGACAGATTAGCGATCAGCCCCAGCATTTT.

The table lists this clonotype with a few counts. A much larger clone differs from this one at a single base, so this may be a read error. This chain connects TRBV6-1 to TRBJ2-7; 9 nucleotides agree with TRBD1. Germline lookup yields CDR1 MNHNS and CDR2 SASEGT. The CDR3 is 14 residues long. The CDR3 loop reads CTSMGTGRSYEQYF. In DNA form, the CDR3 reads TGTACCAGCATGGGGACAGGGCGTTCCTACGAGCAGTACTTC.

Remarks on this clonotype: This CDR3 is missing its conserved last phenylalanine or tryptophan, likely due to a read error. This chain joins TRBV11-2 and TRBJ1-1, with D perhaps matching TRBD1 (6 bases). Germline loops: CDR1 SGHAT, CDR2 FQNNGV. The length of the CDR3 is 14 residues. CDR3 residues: CACSLDFDRPEAFL. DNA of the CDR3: TGTGCCTGCAGCTTAGATTTCGACAGGCCGGAAGCTTTCTTA.

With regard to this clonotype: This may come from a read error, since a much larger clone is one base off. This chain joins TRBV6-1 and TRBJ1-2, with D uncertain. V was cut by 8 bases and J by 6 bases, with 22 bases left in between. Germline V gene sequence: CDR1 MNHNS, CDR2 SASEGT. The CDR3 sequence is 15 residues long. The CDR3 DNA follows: TGTGCCAGCTCCCTTATCATAGGGCTAAGGAATGGCTACACCTTC. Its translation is CASSLIIGLRNGYTF.

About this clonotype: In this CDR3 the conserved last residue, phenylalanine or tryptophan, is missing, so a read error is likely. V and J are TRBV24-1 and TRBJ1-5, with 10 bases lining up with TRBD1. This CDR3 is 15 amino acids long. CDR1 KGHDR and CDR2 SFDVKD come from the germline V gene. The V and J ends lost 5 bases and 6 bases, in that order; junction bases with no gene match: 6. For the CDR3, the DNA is TGTGCCACCAGTGGGGGACAGGGGTTTGGTCAGCCCCAGCATATT. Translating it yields CATSGGQGFGQPQHI.

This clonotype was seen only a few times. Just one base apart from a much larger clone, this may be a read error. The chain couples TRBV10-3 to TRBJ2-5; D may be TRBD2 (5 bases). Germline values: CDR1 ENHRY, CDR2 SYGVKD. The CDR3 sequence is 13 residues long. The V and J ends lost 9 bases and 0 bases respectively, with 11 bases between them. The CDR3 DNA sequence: TGTGCCATGAGGTCGGGGAACCAAGAGACCCAGTACTTC. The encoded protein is CAMRSGNQETQYF.

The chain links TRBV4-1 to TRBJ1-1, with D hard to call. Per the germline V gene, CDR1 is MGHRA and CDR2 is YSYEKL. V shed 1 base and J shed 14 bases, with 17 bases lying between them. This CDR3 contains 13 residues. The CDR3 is CASSQGSVTGAFF. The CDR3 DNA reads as TGCGCCAGCAGCCAAGGCTCAGTTACTGGAGCATTCTTT.

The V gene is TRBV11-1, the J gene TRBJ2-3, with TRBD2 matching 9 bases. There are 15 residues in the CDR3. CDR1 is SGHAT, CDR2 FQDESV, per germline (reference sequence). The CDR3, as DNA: TGTGTCAACAGCCCAGCGGGGGGTAACACAGATACGCAGTATTTT. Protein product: CVNSPAGGNTDTQYF.

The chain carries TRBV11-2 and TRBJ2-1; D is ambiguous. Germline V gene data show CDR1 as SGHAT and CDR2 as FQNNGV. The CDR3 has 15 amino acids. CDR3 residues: CVSSLIRADHNEQFF. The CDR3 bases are TGTGTAAGCAGCTTAATAAGGGCTGATCACAATGAGCAGTTCTTC.

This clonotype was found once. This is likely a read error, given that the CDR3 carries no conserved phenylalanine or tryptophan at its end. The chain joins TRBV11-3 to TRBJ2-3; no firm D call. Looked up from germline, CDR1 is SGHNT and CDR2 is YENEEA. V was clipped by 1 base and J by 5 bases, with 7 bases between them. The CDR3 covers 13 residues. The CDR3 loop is CASSLVGVDTQYY. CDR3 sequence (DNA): TGTGCCAGCAGCTTAGTAGGAGTAGATACGCAGTATTAT.

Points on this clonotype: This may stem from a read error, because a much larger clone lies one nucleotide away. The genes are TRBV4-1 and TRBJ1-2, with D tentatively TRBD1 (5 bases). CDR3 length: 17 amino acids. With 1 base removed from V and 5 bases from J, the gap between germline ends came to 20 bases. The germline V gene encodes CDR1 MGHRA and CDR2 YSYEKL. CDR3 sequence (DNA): TGCGCCAGCAGCCAAGGAGCGGGAGGGGAGGGGCCTTATGGCTACACCTTC. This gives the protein CASSQGAGGEGPYGYTF.

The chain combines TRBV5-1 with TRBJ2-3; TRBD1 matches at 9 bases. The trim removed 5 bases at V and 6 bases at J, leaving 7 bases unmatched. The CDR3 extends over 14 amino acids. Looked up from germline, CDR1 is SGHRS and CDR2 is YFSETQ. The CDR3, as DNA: TGCGCCAGCAGTCCCGGACAGGGGATGGATACGCAGTATTTT. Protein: CASSPGQGMDTQYF.

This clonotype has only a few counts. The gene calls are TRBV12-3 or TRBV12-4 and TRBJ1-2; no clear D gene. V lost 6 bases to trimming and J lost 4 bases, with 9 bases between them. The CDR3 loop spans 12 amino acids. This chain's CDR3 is CASSNDPYGYTF. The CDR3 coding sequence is TGTGCCAGCAGCAATGACCCCTATGGCTACACCTTC.